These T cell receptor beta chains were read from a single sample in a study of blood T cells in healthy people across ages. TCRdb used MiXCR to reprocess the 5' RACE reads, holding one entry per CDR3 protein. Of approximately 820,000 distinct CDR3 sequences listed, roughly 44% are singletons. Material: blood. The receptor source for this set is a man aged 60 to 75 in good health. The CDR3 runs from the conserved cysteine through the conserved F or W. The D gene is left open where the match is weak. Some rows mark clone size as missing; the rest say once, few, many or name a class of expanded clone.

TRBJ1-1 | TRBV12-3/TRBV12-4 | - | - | TGTGCCAGCCGGCAGCCGGGGGGCACTGAAGCTTTCTTT | CASRQPGGTEAFF
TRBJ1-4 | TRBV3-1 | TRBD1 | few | TGTGCCAGCAGCCCTTCGACAGGGGGGGAAAAACTGTTTTTT | CASSPSTGGEKLFF
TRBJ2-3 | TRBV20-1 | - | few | TGCAGTGCTAGAGATGGAGCTAGTTGGGATACGCAGTATTTT | CSARDGASWDTQYF
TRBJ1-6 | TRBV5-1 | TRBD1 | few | TGCGCCAGCAGCAGAATGGACAGGAGAGATAATTCACCCCTCCACTTT | CASSRMDRRDNSPLHF
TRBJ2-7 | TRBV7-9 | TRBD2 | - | TGTGCCAGCAGCCCCTCGGGTAGCGGGGGCCCTAACTACAATGAGCAGTACTTC | CASSPSGSGGPNYNEQYF
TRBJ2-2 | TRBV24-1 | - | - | TGTGCCACCGGCGGAATAACAGGGAGAGGATTCACCGGGGAGCTGTTTTTT | CATGGITGRGFTGELFF
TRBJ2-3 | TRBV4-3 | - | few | TGCGCCAGCAGCCCACGCCCCGGCGGAAGCACAGATACGCAGTATTTT | CASSPRPGGSTDTQYF
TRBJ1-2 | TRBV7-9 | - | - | TGTGCCAGCAGCTTAGAGCGGGGCCCGGACTATGGCTACACCTTC | CASSLERGPDYGYTF
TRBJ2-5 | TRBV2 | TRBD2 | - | TGTGCCAGCAGTGACGACGGAGCGGGGGGGAGGTGGGGTGAGCAGTACTTC | CASSDDGAGGRWGEQYF
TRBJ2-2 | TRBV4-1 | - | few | TGCGCCAGCAGCCAAGCCTGGGATAACACCGGGGAGCTGTTTTTT | CASSQAWDNTGELFF
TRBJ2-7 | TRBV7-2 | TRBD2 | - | TGTGCCAGCAGCGGAGGACTAGCGGGGGGCATTTTTCCCTACGAGCAGTACTTC | CASSGGLAGGIFPYEQYF
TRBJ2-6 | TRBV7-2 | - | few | TGTGCCAGCAGCTTATTAGCCTCTGGGGCCAACGTCCTGACTTTC | CASSLLASGANVLTF
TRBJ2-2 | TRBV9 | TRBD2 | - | TGTGCCAGCAGACTAGCGGCGGGCACCGGGGAGCTGTTTTTT | CASRLAAGTGELFF
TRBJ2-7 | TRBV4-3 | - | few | TGCGCCAGCAGCCGAACGACGGGGGCCCTTTACGAGCAGTACTTC | CASSRTTGALYEQYF
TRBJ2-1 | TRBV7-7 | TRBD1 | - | TGTGCTAGCAGCGAATCCGGGACAGGCGGCGAGCAGTTCTTC | CASSESGTGGEQFF
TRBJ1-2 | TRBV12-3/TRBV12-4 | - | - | TGTGCCAGCAGTCTCCGCGGACGCGGGGGCTATGGCTACACCTTC | CASSLRGRGGYGYTF
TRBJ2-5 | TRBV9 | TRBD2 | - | TGTGCCAGCAGCGGTTTTCGGGACCTAGCGGGGGAGGAAGAGACCCAGTACTTC | CASSGFRDLAGEEETQYF
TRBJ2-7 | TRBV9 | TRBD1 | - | TGTGCCAGCAGCGTAGAGGGGGCGCCCTACGAGCAGTACTTC | CASSVEGAPYEQYF
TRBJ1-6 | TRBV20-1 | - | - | TGCAGTGCTAGAGATCGGCCGTATAATTCACCCCTCCACTTT | CSARDRPYNSPLHF
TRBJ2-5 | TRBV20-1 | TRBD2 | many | TGCAGTGTTCAAATGAGCGGGGTGGGCCAAGAGACCCAGTACTTC | CSVQMSGVGQETQYF
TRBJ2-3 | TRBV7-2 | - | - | TGTGCCAGCAGCTTAAATGCGGTCAGCACAGATACGCAGTATTTT | CASSLNAVSTDTQYF
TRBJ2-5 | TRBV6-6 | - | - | TGTGCCGGAGGAAATTATCAAGAGACCCAGTACTTC | CAGGNYQETQYF
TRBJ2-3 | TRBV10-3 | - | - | TGTGCCATCAGTGGGGGAGATACGCAGTATTTT | CAISGGDTQYF
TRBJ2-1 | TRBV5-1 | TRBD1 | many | TGCGCCAGCGCAGACACAGGGGGGATCAATGAGCAGTTCTTC | CASADTGGINEQFF
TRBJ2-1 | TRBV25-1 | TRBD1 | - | TGTGCCAGCAGTTCAATAGGGAGGACAGGGGGGATCCTCGAGCAGTTCTTC | CASSSIGRTGGILEQFF
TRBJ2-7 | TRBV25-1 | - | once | TGTGCCAGCAGTGGGGGTCCGGCCTCCTACGAGCAGTACTTC | CASSGGPASYEQYF
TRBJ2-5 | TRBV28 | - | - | TGTGCCAGCAGTTGGAGGACGTACGGGCAGTACTTC | CASSWRTYGQYF
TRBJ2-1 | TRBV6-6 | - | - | TGTGCCAGCATGCAGAGCTCCTACAATGAGCAGTTCTTC | CASMQSSYNEQFF
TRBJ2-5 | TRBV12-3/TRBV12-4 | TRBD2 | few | TGTGCCAGCAGTTTGGAAGGTAGCGGGCTACAAGAGACCCAGTACTTC | CASSLEGSGLQETQYF
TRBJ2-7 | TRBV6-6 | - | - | TGTGCCAGCAGTTCAGACGGGCTATACGAGCAGTACTTC | CASSSDGLYEQYF
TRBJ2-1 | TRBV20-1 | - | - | TGCAGTGCTAGAGATTACAGTCGGGGCAATGAGCAGTTCTTC | CSARDYSRGNEQFF
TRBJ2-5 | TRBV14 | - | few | TGTGCCAGCAGCCAAGCCGTGCGTGGGACCCAGTACTTC | CASSQAVRGTQYF
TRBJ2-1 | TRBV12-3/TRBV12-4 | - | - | TGTGCCAGCAGGCTAGGGGGTTTAGAGCAGTTCTTC | CASRLGGLEQFF
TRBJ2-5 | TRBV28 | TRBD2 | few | TGTGCCATTTCTAGCGGGGACGAGACCCAGTACTTC | CAISSGDETQYF
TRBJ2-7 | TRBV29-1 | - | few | TGCAGCGCTAGGACAGCCGCCTACGAGCAGTACTTC | CSARTAAYEQYF
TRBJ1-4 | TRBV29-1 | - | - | TGCAGCGTTGGAAGGGAGGAGGAAAAACTGTTTTTT | CSVGREEEKLFF
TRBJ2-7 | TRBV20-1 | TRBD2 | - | TGCAGTGCCCCCCGGACTAGCGGGGTCTCCTACAATGAGCAGTACTTC | CSAPRTSGVSYNEQYF
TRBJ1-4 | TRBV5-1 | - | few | TGCGCCAGCAGCTGGGACACTAATGAAAAACTGTTTTTT | CASSWDTNEKLFF
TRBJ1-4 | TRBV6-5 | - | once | TGTGCCAGCAGTCCCCGCGCGGGCAGGGGTTCCAAACTGTTTTTT | CASSPRAGRGSKLFF
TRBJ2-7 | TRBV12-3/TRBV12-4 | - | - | TGTGCCAGCAGAACGGGACCAGCCTACGAGCAGTACTTC | CASRTGPAYEQYF
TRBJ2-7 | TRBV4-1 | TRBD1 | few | TGCGCCAGCAGCCAGGGCCAGACAGGGAACGAGCAGTACTTC | CASSQGQTGNEQYF
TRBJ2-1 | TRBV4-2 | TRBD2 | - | TGTGCCAGCAGCCAAGATGGACTAGCGGGGAGGTACAATGAGCAGTTCTTC | CASSQDGLAGRYNEQFF
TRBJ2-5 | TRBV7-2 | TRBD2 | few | TGTGCCAGCAGTTCCTGGGGACTAGCGGGGGAAGAGACCCAGTACTTC | CASSSWGLAGEETQYF
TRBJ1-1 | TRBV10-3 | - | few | TGTGCCATCACACCAAGCGTGGGGAACACTGAAGCTTTCTTT | CAITPSVGNTEAFF
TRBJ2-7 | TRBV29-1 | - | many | TGCAGCGTTGAAGACAGGAGCTCCTACGAGCAGTACTTC | CSVEDRSSYEQYF
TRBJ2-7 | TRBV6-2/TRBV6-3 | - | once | TGTGCCAGCAGTTACGTCCACTGCGAGCAGTACTTC | CASSYVHCEQYF
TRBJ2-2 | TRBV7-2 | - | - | TGTGCCAGCGCTACACCGGGACGGTCCACCGGGGAGCTGTTTTTT | CASATPGRSTGELFF
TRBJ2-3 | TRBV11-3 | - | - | TGTGCCAGCAGCTGGGGGGTTAGGAACGCAGATACGCAGTATTTT | CASSWGVRNADTQYF
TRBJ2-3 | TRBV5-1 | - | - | TGCGCCAGCAGCTTGATGCGGCCAGGGACCGGAGATACGCAGTATTTT | CASSLMRPGTGDTQYF
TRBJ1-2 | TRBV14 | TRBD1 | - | TGTGCCAGCAGCCGGCGTGACCAATTAACAGGGGAAGGCTACACCTTC | CASSRRDQLTGEGYTF
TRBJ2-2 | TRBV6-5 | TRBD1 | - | TGTGCCAGCTACAGGGGGACCGGGGAGCTGTTTTTT | CASYRGTGELFF
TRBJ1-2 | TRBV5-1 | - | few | TGCGCCAGCAGCTTCCTCGCCGGGGTCGACTATGGCTACACCTTC | CASSFLAGVDYGYTF
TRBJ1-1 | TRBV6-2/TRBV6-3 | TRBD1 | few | TGTGCCAGCGATGACAACGGACAGGGAGAGACTGAAGCTTTCTTT | CASDDNGQGETEAFF
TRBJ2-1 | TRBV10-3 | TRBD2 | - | TGTGCCATCAGTGAGTCTAGCGGGGGTTCCTACAATGAGCAGTTCTTC | CAISESSGGSYNEQFF
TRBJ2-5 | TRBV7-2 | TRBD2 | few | TGTGCCAGCAGCATGGGACTAGCGGGGGGGCCGCAGGAGACCCAGTACTTC | CASSMGLAGGPQETQYF
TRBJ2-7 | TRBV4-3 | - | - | TGCGCCAGCAGCCAAGATCGGTATGGGTCCTACGAGCAGTACTTC | CASSQDRYGSYEQYF
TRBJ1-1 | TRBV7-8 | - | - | TGTGCCAGCAGCTCGCAGGGTGGGGTGAGCACTGAAGCTTTCTTT | CASSSQGGVSTEAFF